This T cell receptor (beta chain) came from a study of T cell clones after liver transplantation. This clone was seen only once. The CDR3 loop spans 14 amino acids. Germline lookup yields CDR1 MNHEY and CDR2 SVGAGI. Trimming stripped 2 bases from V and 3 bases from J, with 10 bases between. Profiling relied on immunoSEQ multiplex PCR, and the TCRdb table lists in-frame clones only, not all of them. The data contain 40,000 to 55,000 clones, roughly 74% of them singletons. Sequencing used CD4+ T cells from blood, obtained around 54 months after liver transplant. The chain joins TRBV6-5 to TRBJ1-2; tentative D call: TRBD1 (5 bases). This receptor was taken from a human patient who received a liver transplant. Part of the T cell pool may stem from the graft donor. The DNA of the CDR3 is TGTGCCAGCAGTTACGGGGGTCTGGACTATGGCTACACCTTC. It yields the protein CASSYGGLDYGYTF.